These T cell receptor beta chains were read from a single sample in a study of T cells in Graves' hyperthyroidism and ophthalmopathy. TCRdb itself ran the multiplex PCR reads through MiXCR, one entry per CDR3 protein. The table has about 350,000 distinct CDR3 sequences, about an eighth seen once. Sequencing was done on a sample of blood. The receptor set was obtained from a woman aged 40 to 50 with Graves' ophthalmopathy. Both conserved end residues are part of each CDR3. D genes are given only for firm matches. Only part of the rows carry a size: once, few, many, or a class if the clone is expanded.

d_gene: NA; j_gene: TRBJ2-3; v_gene: TRBV28; abundance: many; CDR3nt: TGTGCCAGCACCCCCGGGACTAGCACAGATACGCAGTATTTT; CDR3aa: CASTPGTSTDTQYF
d_gene: NA; j_gene: TRBJ2-2; v_gene: TRBV11-1; abundance: many; CDR3nt: TGTGCCAGCACTCCCTTCGCCACCGGGGAGCTGTTTTTT; CDR3aa: CASTPFATGELFF
d_gene: TRBD1; j_gene: TRBJ1-1; v_gene: TRBV18; abundance: many; CDR3nt: TGTGCCAGCTCACCAATGGGACAGGGGGCGGCTAACACTGAAGCTTTCTTT; CDR3aa: CASSPMGQGAANTEAFF
d_gene: TRBD2; j_gene: TRBJ2-2; v_gene: TRBV29-1; abundance: NA; CDR3nt: TGCAGCGTTGGTACCCGGGACTATTGGTCCGGGGAGCTGTTTTTT; CDR3aa: CSVGTRDYWSGELFF
d_gene: TRBD1; j_gene: TRBJ2-6; v_gene: TRBV7-9; abundance: NA; CDR3nt: TGTGCCGATAGACAGGGAGACTCTGGGGCCAACGTCCTGACTTTC; CDR3aa: CADRQGDSGANVLTF
d_gene: TRBD1; j_gene: TRBJ1-1; v_gene: TRBV3-1; abundance: many; CDR3nt: TGTGCCAGCAGTTCCCACAGGGGAGGCAGCACTGAAGCTTTCTTT; CDR3aa: CASSSHRGGSTEAFF
d_gene: NA; j_gene: TRBJ2-1; v_gene: TRBV19; abundance: NA; CDR3nt: TGTGCCAGTACAACGTTTGGAGGGAGCTCCTACAATGAGCAGTTCTTC; CDR3aa: CASTTFGGSSYNEQFF
d_gene: NA; j_gene: TRBJ1-3; v_gene: TRBV7-9; abundance: many; CDR3nt: TGTGCCAGCACCGTGGGGGCTGATGGAAACACCATATATTTT; CDR3aa: CASTVGADGNTIYF
d_gene: TRBD1; j_gene: TRBJ2-1; v_gene: TRBV4-1; abundance: NA; CDR3nt: TGCGCCAGCAGCGCACCGCAGGGGGTTTACAATGAGCAGTTCTTC; CDR3aa: CASSAPQGVYNEQFF
d_gene: NA; j_gene: TRBJ2-2; v_gene: TRBV20-1; abundance: NA; CDR3nt: TGCAGTGCTCCCCGCCAGGGTGGCACCGGGGAGCTGTTTTTT; CDR3aa: CSAPRQGGTGELFF
d_gene: TRBD1; j_gene: TRBJ1-5; v_gene: TRBV2; abundance: many; CDR3nt: TGTGCCAGCACCGCTGGGACAGTATATAGCAATCAGCCCCAGCATTTT; CDR3aa: CASTAGTVYSNQPQHF
d_gene: NA; j_gene: TRBJ1-4; v_gene: TRBV20-1; abundance: few; CDR3nt: TGCAGTGCAGGGGCTAGGACTAATGAAAAACTGTTTTTT; CDR3aa: CSAGARTNEKLFF
d_gene: NA; j_gene: TRBJ2-1; v_gene: TRBV27; abundance: many; CDR3nt: TGTGCCAGCAGTCCCACACGACTACCATACAATGAGCAGTTCTTC; CDR3aa: CASSPTRLPYNEQFF
d_gene: TRBD2; j_gene: TRBJ2-7; v_gene: TRBV7-9; abundance: many; CDR3nt: TGTGCCAGCAGCTCCCGGGGGGGCCACGAGCAGTACTTC; CDR3aa: CASSSRGGHEQYF
d_gene: NA; j_gene: TRBJ1-1; v_gene: TRBV12-3/TRBV12-4; abundance: many; CDR3nt: TGTGCCAGCAGTTTGGGGTACAGAGGATCTGAAGCTTTCTTT; CDR3aa: CASSLGYRGSEAFF
d_gene: NA; j_gene: TRBJ2-1; v_gene: TRBV20-1; abundance: NA; CDR3nt: TGCAGTGCTAGAAAGTCCACGGGGCTACAAAACAATGAGCAGTTCTTC; CDR3aa: CSARKSTGLQNNEQFF
d_gene: TRBD1; j_gene: TRBJ2-2; v_gene: TRBV9; abundance: few; CDR3nt: TGTGCCAGCAGAGGCGGGACAGGGGACACCGGGGAGCTGTTTTTT; CDR3aa: CASRGGTGDTGELFF
d_gene: TRBD1; j_gene: TRBJ1-6; v_gene: TRBV3-1; abundance: few; CDR3nt: TGTGCCAGCAGCCAAGATCTTGGGACAGGAAGGTTCCCCCTCCACTTT; CDR3aa: CASSQDLGTGRFPLHF
d_gene: NA; j_gene: TRBJ2-2; v_gene: TRBV25-1; abundance: few; CDR3nt: TGTGCCAGTGAGACGAACACCGGGGAGCTGTTTTTT; CDR3aa: CASETNTGELFF
d_gene: TRBD1; j_gene: TRBJ2-3; v_gene: TRBV27; abundance: many; CDR3nt: TGTGCCAGCAGTTTATCGTGGGACAGTACCAATACGCAGTATTTT; CDR3aa: CASSLSWDSTNTQYF
d_gene: TRBD1; j_gene: TRBJ2-5; v_gene: TRBV29-1; abundance: many; CDR3nt: TGCAGCGCCGTTGGACAGGGAAGTTTCCAAGAGACCCAGTACTTC; CDR3aa: CSAVGQGSFQETQYF
d_gene: NA; j_gene: TRBJ1-2; v_gene: TRBV2; abundance: few; CDR3nt: TGTGCCAGCAAACTCACATTAAACTATGGCTACACCTTC; CDR3aa: CASKLTLNYGYTF
d_gene: NA; j_gene: TRBJ2-7; v_gene: TRBV27; abundance: many; CDR3nt: TGTGCCAGCAGTTCGGCCCCTAGCGTAGGGTACGAGCAGTACTTC; CDR3aa: CASSSAPSVGYEQYF
d_gene: TRBD1; j_gene: TRBJ1-1; v_gene: TRBV20-1; abundance: many; CDR3nt: TGCAGTATCAAAGAGGGGGCGGGAACTGAAGCTTTCTTT; CDR3aa: CSIKEGAGTEAFF
d_gene: NA; j_gene: TRBJ1-3; v_gene: TRBV10-3; abundance: NA; CDR3nt: TGTGCCATCAGTGACAGGGATGGGGAGATCTCTGGAAACGCCATATATTTT; CDR3aa: CAISDRDGEISGNAIYF
d_gene: NA; j_gene: TRBJ2-2; v_gene: TRBV7-9; abundance: few; CDR3nt: TGTGCCAGCCCCCCCACAGGGCCCACCGGGGAGCTGTTTTTT; CDR3aa: CASPPTGPTGELFF
d_gene: TRBD2; j_gene: TRBJ2-1; v_gene: TRBV2; abundance: NA; CDR3nt: TGTGCCAGCAGTGAAGTAGCGGGAATGGGTAATGAGCAGTTCTTC; CDR3aa: CASSEVAGMGNEQFF
d_gene: TRBD1; j_gene: TRBJ1-1; v_gene: TRBV6-2/TRBV6-3; abundance: many; CDR3nt: TGTGCCAGCAGTTATCCCAGGGGGATGAACACTGAAGCTTTCTTT; CDR3aa: CASSYPRGMNTEAFF
d_gene: TRBD1; j_gene: TRBJ1-2; v_gene: TRBV15; abundance: many; CDR3nt: TGTGCCACCAGCAGAGATCGGGTCAACGAATACAGGGGCTCAAACTATGGCTACACCTTC; CDR3aa: CATSRDRVNEYRGSNYGYTF
d_gene: TRBD2; j_gene: TRBJ2-5; v_gene: TRBV20-1; abundance: few; CDR3nt: TGCAGTGCTAGATCGGCGGGAGGGGGAGAGACCCAGTACTTC; CDR3aa: CSARSAGGGETQYF
d_gene: TRBD2; j_gene: TRBJ2-3; v_gene: TRBV10-3; abundance: many; CDR3nt: TGTGCCATCACAAGACTAGCGGGGGCAACTGATACGCAGTATTTT; CDR3aa: CAITRLAGATDTQYF
d_gene: TRBD2; j_gene: TRBJ2-5; v_gene: TRBV2; abundance: many; CDR3nt: TGTGCCAGCAGTGCGGACCGAGCGGGGCAAGAGACCCAGTACTTC; CDR3aa: CASSADRAGQETQYF
d_gene: NA; j_gene: TRBJ1-5; v_gene: TRBV6-5; abundance: NA; CDR3nt: TGTGCCAGCAGTTACGGAAGGGGCCGGTTCGATCAGCCCCAGCATTTT; CDR3aa: CASSYGRGRFDQPQHF
d_gene: NA; j_gene: TRBJ2-5; v_gene: TRBV15; abundance: few; CDR3nt: TGTGCCACCCGGGAGTCGAACTTGGAGACCCAGTACTTC; CDR3aa: CATRESNLETQYF
d_gene: NA; j_gene: TRBJ2-7; v_gene: TRBV14; abundance: few; CDR3nt: TGTGCCAGCAGCCATACCGGACCTTACGAGCAGTACTTC; CDR3aa: CASSHTGPYEQYF
d_gene: TRBD1; j_gene: TRBJ2-4; v_gene: TRBV24-1; abundance: many; CDR3nt: TGTGCCACCAGTGATAAAGGACAGGGGGGTACCATTCAGTACTTC; CDR3aa: CATSDKGQGGTIQYF
d_gene: NA; j_gene: TRBJ2-3; v_gene: TRBV15; abundance: many; CDR3nt: TGTGCCACCAGCAGGCCAAGGAGGGTAGATACGCAGTATTTT; CDR3aa: CATSRPRRVDTQYF
d_gene: TRBD2; j_gene: TRBJ2-1; v_gene: TRBV20-1; abundance: many; CDR3nt: TGCAGTGCACTGACTAGCGGGAGGTTTTCTGACTCCTACAATGAGCAGTTCTTC; CDR3aa: CSALTSGRFSDSYNEQFF
d_gene: NA; j_gene: TRBJ1-5; v_gene: TRBV24-1; abundance: NA; CDR3nt: TGTGCCACCAGTGATTCCCGGGACGTTTATCAGCCCCGGCATTTT; CDR3aa: CATSDSRDVYQPRHF
d_gene: TRBD2; j_gene: TRBJ2-1; v_gene: TRBV10-3; abundance: NA; CDR3nt: TGTGCCATCAGTGAGTCGAGGGCTAGCGGGAGGCCCAATGAGCAGTTCTTC; CDR3aa: CAISESRASGRPNEQFF
d_gene: NA; j_gene: TRBJ2-2; v_gene: TRBV5-1; abundance: NA; CDR3nt: TGCGCCAGCAGCTTGGCCCTTGGCGGGGAGCTGTTTTTT; CDR3aa: CASSLALGGELFF
d_gene: TRBD2; j_gene: TRBJ2-5; v_gene: TRBV20-1; abundance: many; CDR3nt: TGCAGTGCTAGAAAACTAGCGGGAGCTCAAGAGACCCAGTACTTC; CDR3aa: CSARKLAGAQETQYF
d_gene: TRBD2; j_gene: TRBJ2-3; v_gene: TRBV20-1; abundance: many; CDR3nt: TGCAGTGCTAGCCCTTCGAGGGTGGGGACTAGCGGGGGGCCGCAGTATTTT; CDR3aa: CSASPSRVGTSGGPQYF
d_gene: NA; j_gene: TRBJ2-3; v_gene: TRBV19; abundance: NA; CDR3nt: TGTGCCAGTAGATTATGGGACTCAGATACGCAGTATTTT; CDR3aa: CASRLWDSDTQYF
d_gene: NA; j_gene: TRBJ1-2; v_gene: TRBV2; abundance: many; CDR3nt: TGTGCCAGCTCCGTCGCGAGGATGTACACCTTC; CDR3aa: CASSVARMYTF
d_gene: NA; j_gene: TRBJ2-2; v_gene: TRBV5-8; abundance: many; CDR3nt: TGTGCCAGCAGGGGGTGGACCGGGGAGCTGTTTTTT; CDR3aa: CASRGWTGELFF
d_gene: TRBD1; j_gene: TRBJ2-7; v_gene: TRBV2; abundance: many; CDR3nt: TGTGCCAGCAGGGGACAGATTAGCTCCTACGAGCAGTACTTC; CDR3aa: CASRGQISSYEQYF
d_gene: TRBD2; j_gene: TRBJ2-3; v_gene: TRBV20-1; abundance: many; CDR3nt: TGCAGTGCTAGAGATTTCCAGCGGGGACGCACAGATACGCAGTATTTT; CDR3aa: CSARDFQRGRTDTQYF
d_gene: TRBD2; j_gene: TRBJ2-3; v_gene: TRBV4-2; abundance: NA; CDR3nt: TGTGCCAGCAGCCTGACTAGCGGGGGAGACACTAGCACAGATACGCAGTATTTT; CDR3aa: CASSLTSGGDTSTDTQYF
d_gene: TRBD1; j_gene: TRBJ1-1; v_gene: TRBV6-1; abundance: many; CDR3nt: TGTGCCAGCAGCATTGACAGGGTCAGGACTGAAGCTTTCTTT; CDR3aa: CASSIDRVRTEAFF
d_gene: NA; j_gene: TRBJ2-1; v_gene: TRBV11-2; abundance: many; CDR3nt: TGTGCCAGCAGCTTAGTTTTGTATGAGCAGTTCTTC; CDR3aa: CASSLVLYEQFF
d_gene: TRBD2; j_gene: TRBJ2-3; v_gene: TRBV5-8; abundance: few; CDR3nt: TGTGCCAGCAGCAATTGGGCGGGGGGAACCACAGATACGCAGTATTTT; CDR3aa: CASSNWAGGTTDTQYF
d_gene: NA; j_gene: TRBJ1-1; v_gene: TRBV6-1; abundance: few; CDR3nt: TGTGCCAGCAATGAACTGGACAGTTCCAACACTGAAGCTTTCTTT; CDR3aa: CASNELDSSNTEAFF
d_gene: NA; j_gene: TRBJ1-1; v_gene: TRBV20-1; abundance: NA; CDR3nt: TGCAGTGCTAGAGAGTACACCTCTAACACTGAAGCTTTCTTT; CDR3aa: CSAREYTSNTEAFF